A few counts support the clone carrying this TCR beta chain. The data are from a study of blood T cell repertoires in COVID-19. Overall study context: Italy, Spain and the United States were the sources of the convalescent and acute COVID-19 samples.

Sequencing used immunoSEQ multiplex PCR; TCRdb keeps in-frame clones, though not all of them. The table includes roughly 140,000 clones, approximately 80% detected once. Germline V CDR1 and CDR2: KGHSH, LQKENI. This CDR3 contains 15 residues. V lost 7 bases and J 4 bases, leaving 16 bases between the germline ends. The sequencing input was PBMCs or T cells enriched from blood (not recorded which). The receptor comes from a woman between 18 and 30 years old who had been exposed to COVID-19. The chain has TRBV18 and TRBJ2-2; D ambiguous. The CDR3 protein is CASYRSRSSTGELFF. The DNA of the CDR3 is TGTGCCAGCTATCGATCAAGGAGTAGCACCGGGGAGCTGTTTTTT.